This TCR beta chain is from a study of cytomegalovirus exposure and HLA in healthy donors. Study conclusions and caveats: Researchers reported in a later analysis that common viral pathogens appeared linked to several top clusters.

Note on this clone: Its antigen is not identified.

Use of 60 Vbeta and 13 Jbeta primers characterized the PCR. As originally analysed: In a later analysis, some 11 million of 83 million or so unique beta chains occurred in at least two donors. Method: immunoSEQ multiplex PCR; TCRdb's copy keeps in-frame clones and lacks some. V and J calls and clone size are given by that table; D and trimming were obtained from the DNA. The table counts approximately 61,000 clones; more than 2% lies in the top ten. V trimming: 6 bases; J trimming: 9 bases; junction bases outside the gene matches: 14. The CDR3 runs 16 residues. The germline V gene encodes CDR1 KGHSH and CDR2 LQKENI.

The gene calls are TRBV18 and TRBJ1-6, with 7 bases matching TRBD1. This TCR was recovered from a woman under 30 in good health and CMV-seronegative. The sequencing sample was made of PBMCs. The DNA of the CDR3 is TGTGCCAGCTCTCCGACAGGGCCCCGTGTCGGTTCACCCCTCCACTTT. It specifies CASSPTGPRVGSPLHF.